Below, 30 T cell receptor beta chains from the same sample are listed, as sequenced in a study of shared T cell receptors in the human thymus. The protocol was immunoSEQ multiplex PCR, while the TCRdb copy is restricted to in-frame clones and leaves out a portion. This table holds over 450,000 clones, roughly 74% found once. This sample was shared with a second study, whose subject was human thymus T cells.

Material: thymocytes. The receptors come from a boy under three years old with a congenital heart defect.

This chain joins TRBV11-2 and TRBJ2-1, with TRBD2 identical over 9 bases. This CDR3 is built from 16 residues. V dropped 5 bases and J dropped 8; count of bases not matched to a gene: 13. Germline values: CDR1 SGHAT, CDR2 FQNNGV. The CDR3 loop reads CASSEPISGRGDEQFF. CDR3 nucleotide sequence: TGTGCCAGCAGCGAGCCCATTAGCGGGAGAGGGGATGAGCAGTTCTTC. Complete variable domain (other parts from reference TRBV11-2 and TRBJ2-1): EAGVAQSPRYKIIEKRQSVAFWCNPISGHATLYWYQQILGQGPKLLIQFQNNGVVDDSQLPKDRFSAERLKGVDSTLKIQPAKLEDSAVYLCASSEPISGRGDEQFFGPGTRLTVL.

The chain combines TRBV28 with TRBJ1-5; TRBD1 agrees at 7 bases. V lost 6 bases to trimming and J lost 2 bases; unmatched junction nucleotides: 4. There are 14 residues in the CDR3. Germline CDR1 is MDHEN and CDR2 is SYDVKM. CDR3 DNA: TGTGCCAGCAGCCGCGGACAGGGCAATCAGCCCCAGCATTTT. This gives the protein CASSRGQGNQPQHF.

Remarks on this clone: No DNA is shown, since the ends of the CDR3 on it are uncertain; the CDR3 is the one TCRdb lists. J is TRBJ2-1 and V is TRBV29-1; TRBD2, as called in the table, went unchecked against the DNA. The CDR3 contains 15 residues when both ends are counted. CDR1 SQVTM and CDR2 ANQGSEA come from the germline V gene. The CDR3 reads CSGRRAGTAYNEQFF.

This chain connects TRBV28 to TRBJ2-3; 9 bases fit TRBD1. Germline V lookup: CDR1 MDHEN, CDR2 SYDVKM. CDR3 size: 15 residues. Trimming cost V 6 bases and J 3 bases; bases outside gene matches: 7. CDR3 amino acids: CASSLRDRATDTQYF. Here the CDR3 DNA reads TGTGCCAGCAGCCTACGGGACAGGGCAACAGATACGCAGTATTTT. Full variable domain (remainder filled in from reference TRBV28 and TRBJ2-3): DVKVTQSSRYLVKRTGEKVFLECVQDMDHENMFWYRQDPGLGLRLIYFSYDVKMKEKGDIPEGYSVSREKKERFSLILESASTNQTSMYLCASSLRDRATDTQYFGPGTRLTVL.

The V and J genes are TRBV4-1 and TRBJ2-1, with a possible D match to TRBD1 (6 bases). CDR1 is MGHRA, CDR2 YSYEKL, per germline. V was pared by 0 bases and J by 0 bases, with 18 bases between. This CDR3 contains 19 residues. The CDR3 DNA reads TGCGCCAGCAGCCAAGATGAGAGTAGGACAGCAAACTCCTACAATGAGCAGTTCTTC. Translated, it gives CASSQDESRTANSYNEQFF.

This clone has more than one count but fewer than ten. The CDR3 here is CASSLFTGGTSGVNNEQFF. The CDR3 DNA is TGTGCCAGCAGCTTATTTACAGGGGGGACTAGCGGGGTAAACAATGAGCAGTTCTTC. The rearrangement links TRBV11-2 to TRBJ2-1, with 13 bases lining up with TRBD2. In germline, CDR1 is SGHAT, CDR2 FQNNGV. Germline trimming cut 2 bases from V and 5 bases from J; bases unmatched to any gene: 12. This CDR3 has 19 residues.

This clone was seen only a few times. The chain's CDR3 is CSALNTGELFF. The CDR3 nucleotides are TGCAGTGCCCTGAACACCGGGGAGCTGTTTTTT. The chain carries TRBV20-1 and TRBJ2-2; D gene unclear. The CDR3 totals 11 residues. The ends were cut back, 6 bases at V and 1 base at J, with 3 bases in the middle. CDR1 DFQATT and CDR2 SNEGSKA come from the germline V gene (reference sequence).

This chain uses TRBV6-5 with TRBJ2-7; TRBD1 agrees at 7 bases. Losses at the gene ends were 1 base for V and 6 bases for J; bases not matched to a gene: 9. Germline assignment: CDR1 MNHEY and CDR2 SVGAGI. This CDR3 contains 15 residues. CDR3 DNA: TGTGCCAGCAGTTACTTCCGGGACAGCGTGCCCGAGCAGTACTTC. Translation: CASSYFRDSVPEQYF.

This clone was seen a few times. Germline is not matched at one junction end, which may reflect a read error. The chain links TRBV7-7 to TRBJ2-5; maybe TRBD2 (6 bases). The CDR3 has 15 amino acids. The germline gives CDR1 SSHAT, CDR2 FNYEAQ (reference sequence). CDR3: CASSSTRGLTETQYF. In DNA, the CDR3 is TGTGCTAGCAGCTCGACTAGGGGCCTAACGGAGACCCAGTACTTC.

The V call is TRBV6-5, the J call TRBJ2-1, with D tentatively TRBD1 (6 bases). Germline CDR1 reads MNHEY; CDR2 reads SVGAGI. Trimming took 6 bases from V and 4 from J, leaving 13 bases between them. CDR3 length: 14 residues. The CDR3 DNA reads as TGTGCCAGCAGCCCCGGACAGATTTACAATGAGCAGTTCTTC. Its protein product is CASSPGQIYNEQFF.

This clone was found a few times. The CDR3 region is CASSPQGRTNEKLFF. CDR3 sequence (DNA): TGTGCCAGCAGCCCACAGGGGCGGACTAATGAAAAACTGTTTTTT. The chain links TRBV7-2 to TRBJ1-4, with 7 bases identical to TRBD1. CDR1 is SGHTA and CDR2 is FQGNSA in the germline V gene. The CDR3 loop spans 15 amino acids. Trimming cost V 5 bases and J 2 bases; bases outside gene matches: 5.

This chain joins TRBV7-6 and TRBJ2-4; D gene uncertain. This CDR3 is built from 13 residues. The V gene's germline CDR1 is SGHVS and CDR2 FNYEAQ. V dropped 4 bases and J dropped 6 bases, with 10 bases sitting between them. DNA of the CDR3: TGTGCCAGCAGCTCTATTCGTGGAAACATTCAGTACTTC. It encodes CASSSIRGNIQYF.

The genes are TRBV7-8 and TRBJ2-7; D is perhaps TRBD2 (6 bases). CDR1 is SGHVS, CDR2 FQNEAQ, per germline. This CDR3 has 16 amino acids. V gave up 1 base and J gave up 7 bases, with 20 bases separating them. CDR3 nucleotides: TGTGCCAGCAGCTTAGAGTGGGGGGTACCCCTTCGGGAGCAGTACTTC. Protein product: CASSLEWGVPLREQYF.

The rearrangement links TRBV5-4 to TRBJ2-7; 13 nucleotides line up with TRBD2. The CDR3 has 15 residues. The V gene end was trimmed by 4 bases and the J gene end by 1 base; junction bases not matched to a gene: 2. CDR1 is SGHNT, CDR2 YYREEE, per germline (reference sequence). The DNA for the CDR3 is TGTGCCAGCAGCACGGGACTAGCGGGATCCTACGAGCAGTACTTC. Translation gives CASSTGLAGSYEQYF.

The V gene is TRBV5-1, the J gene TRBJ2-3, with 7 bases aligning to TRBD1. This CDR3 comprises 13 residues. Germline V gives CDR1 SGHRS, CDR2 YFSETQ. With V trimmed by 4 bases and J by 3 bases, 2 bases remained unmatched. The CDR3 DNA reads TGCGCCAGCAGCCAACAGGGGACAGATACGCAGTATTTT. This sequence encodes CASSQQGTDTQYF.

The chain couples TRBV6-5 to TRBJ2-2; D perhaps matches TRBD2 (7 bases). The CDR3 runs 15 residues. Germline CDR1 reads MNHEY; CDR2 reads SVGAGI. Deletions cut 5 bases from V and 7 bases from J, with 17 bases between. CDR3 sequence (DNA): TGTGCCAGCAGTCGAGCGGCGGGGGCGAGCGGGGAGCTGTTTTTT. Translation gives CASSRAAGASGELFF.

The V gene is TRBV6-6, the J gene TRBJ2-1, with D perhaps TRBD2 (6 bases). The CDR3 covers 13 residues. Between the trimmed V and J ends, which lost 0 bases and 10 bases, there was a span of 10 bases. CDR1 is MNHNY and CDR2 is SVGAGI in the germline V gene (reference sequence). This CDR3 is CASSYSASDEQFF. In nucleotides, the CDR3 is TGTGCCAGCAGTTACTCAGCTAGCGACGAGCAGTTCTTC.

This CDR3 is CASSYGLERNYEQYF. CDR3 DNA sequence: TGTGCCAGCAGTTACGGACTAGAAAGAAACTACGAGCAGTACTTC. The chain combines TRBV6-5 with TRBJ2-7, with 7 bases matching TRBD2. V shed 2 bases and J 3 bases; nucleotides not matched to a gene: 7. Germline loops: CDR1 MNHEY, CDR2 SVGAGI. The CDR3 contains 15 residues.

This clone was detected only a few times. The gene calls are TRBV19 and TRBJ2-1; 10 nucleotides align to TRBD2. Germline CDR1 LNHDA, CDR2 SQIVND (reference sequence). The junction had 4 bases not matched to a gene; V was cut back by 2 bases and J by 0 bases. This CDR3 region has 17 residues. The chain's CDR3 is CASSIYPSGSSYNEQFF. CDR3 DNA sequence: TGTGCCAGTAGTATATACCCTAGCGGGAGCTCCTACAATGAGCAGTTCTTC.

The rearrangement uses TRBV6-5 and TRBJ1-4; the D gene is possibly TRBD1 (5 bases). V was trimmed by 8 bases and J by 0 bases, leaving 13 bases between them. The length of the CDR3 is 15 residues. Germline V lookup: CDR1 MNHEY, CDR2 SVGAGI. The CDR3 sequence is CASRGSRATNEKLFF. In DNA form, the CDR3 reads TGTGCCAGCCGGGGGTCGAGGGCAACTAATGAAAAACTGTTTTTT.

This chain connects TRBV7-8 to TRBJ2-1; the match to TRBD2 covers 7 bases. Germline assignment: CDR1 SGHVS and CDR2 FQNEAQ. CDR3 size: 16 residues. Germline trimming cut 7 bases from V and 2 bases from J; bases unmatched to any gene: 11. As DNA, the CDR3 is TGTGCCAGCACCCCGCCCCCGCGGGAGCCCTACAATGAGCAGTTCTTC. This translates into CASTPPPREPYNEQFF.

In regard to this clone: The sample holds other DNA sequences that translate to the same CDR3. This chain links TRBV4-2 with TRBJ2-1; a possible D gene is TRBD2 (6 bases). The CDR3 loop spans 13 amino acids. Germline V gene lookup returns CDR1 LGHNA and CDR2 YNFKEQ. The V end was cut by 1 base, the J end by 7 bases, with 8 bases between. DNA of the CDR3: TGTGCCAGCAGCCAAGCTCGGGGGAATGAGCAGTTCTTC. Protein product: CASSQARGNEQFF.

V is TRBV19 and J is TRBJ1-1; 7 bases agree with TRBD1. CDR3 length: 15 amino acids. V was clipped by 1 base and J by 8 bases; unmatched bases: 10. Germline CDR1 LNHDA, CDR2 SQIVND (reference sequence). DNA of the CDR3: TGTGCCAGTAGTATAGGGGTAGGCAGGGGGGCCGAAGCTTTCTTT. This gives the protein CASSIGVGRGAEAFF.

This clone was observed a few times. CDR3 region: CASGPRQGYTF. CDR3 bases: TGTGCCAGCGGCCCACGTCAGGGCTACACCTTC. This chain connects TRBV7-2 to TRBJ1-2; D ambiguous. The V gene's germline CDR1 is SGHTA and CDR2 FQGNSA. The CDR3 runs 11 residues. The V end was cut by 8 bases, the J end by 8 bases, with 12 bases between.

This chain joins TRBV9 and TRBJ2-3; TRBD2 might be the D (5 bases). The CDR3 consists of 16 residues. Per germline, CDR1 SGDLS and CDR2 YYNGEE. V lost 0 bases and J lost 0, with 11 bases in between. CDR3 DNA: TGTGCCAGCAGCGTAGGTGAGCGGATGAGCACAGATACGCAGTATTTT. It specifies CASSVGERMSTDTQYF.

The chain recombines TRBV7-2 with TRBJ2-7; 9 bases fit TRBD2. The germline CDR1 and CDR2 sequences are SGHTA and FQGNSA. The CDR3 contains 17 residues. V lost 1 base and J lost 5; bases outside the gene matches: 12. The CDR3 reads CASSLVPSGRYLHEQYF. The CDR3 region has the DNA TGTGCCAGCAGCTTAGTACCGAGCGGGAGGTATCTCCACGAGCAGTACTTC.

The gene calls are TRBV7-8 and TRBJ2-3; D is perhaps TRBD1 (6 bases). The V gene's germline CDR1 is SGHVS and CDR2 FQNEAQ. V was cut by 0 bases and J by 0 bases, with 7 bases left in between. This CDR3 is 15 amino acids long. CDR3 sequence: CASSLAGHSTDTQYF. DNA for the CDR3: TGTGCCAGCAGCTTAGCGGGACATAGCACAGATACGCAGTATTTT.

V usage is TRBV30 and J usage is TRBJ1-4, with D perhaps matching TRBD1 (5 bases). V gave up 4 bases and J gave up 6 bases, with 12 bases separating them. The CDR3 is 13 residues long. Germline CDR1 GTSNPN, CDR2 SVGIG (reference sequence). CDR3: CAWIGREDEKLFF. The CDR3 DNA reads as TGTGCCTGGATTGGCAGGGAGGATGAAAAACTGTTTTTT. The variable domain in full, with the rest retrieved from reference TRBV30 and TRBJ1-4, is SQTIHQWPATLVQPVGSPLSLECTVEGTSNPNLYWYRQAAGRGLQLLFYSVGIGQISSEVPQNLSASRPQDRQFILSSKKLLLSDSGFYLCAWIGREDEKLFFGSGTQLSVL.

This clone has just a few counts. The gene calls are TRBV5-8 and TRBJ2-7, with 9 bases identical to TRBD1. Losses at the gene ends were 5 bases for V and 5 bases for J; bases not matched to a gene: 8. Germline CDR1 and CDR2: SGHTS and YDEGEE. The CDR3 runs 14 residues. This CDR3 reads CASRTGTGHHEQYF. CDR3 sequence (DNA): TGTGCCAGCAGGACCGGGACAGGGCACCACGAGCAGTACTTC.

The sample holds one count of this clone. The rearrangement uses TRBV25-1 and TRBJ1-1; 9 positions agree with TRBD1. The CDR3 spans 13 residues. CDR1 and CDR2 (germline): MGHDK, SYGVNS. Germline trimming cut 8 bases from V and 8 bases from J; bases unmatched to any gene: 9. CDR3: CASRGQGSLEAFF. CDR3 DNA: TGTGCCAGCCGGGGACAGGGCTCACTAGAAGCTTTCTTT.